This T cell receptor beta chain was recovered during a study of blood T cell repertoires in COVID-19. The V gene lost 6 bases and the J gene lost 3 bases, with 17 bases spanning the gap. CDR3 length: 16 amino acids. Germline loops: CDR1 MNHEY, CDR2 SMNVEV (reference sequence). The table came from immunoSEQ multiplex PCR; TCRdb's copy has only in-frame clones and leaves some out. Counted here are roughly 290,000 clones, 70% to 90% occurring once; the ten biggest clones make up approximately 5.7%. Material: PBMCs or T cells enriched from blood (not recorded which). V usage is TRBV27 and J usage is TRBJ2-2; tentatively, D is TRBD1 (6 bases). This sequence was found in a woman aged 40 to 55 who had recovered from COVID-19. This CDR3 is CASRNTGTIHTGELFF. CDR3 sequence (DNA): TGTGCCAGCAGGAATACCGGGACAATTCACACCGGGGAGCTGTTTTTT.